One and the same sample provided the 23 T cell receptor beta chains below, sequenced in a study of T cell repertoires in cytomegalovirus infection. Each CDR3 protein gets one entry after TCRdb re-called the reads with MiXCR. The sample yields 480,000 or so distinct CDR3 sequences, about 11% seen once. The source material was PBMCs. These receptors came from a human donor in good health (CMV status not recorded). Some clones in this sample may be carry-over from other donors' samples.

The CDR3 is CAIFDGQGVYEQYF. Here the CDR3 DNA reads TGTGCCATTTTTGACGGACAGGGGGTCTACGAGCAGTACTTC. The rearrangement uses TRBV11-3 and TRBJ2-7; 10 bases map to TRBD1. CDR1 is SGHNT and CDR2 is YENEEA in the germline V gene. V dropped 10 bases and J dropped 3; count of bases not matched to a gene: 9. The length of the CDR3 is 14 residues.

In its sample, this clonotype was seen once. A much larger clone lies one base from this, so it may be a read error. The chain is built from TRBV5-4 and TRBJ2-7; 7 nucleotides agree with TRBD1. The trim removed 7 bases at V and 2 bases at J, leaving 9 bases unmatched. CDR1 and CDR2 (germline): SGHNT, YYREEE (reference sequence). CDR3 length: 14 residues. In DNA form, the CDR3 reads TGTGCCAGCCGTTCTATACAGGGGACCTACGAGCAGTACTTC. It translates to CASRSIQGTYEQYF.

This clonotype was seen a few times. The V and J genes are TRBV14 and TRBJ2-7; D call uncertain. Looked up from germline, CDR1 is SGHDN and CDR2 is FVKESK. The germline V and J ends were trimmed by 4 bases and 0 bases, with 16 bases remaining between them. The CDR3 totals 16 residues. The CDR3 DNA is TGTGCCAGCAGCCCTCGGTGGGGAAAGACCTCCTACGAGCAGTACTTC. This encodes CASSPRWGKTSYEQYF.

Concerning this clonotype itself: This may come from a read error, since a much larger clone is one base off. The V and J genes are TRBV29-1 and TRBJ2-5; 9 bases agree with TRBD2. Germline-derived CDR1 and CDR2 are SQVTM and ANQGSEA. The CDR3 is 14 residues long. CDR3 DNA sequence: TGCCGCGTTGACGGCGGGGGGGGCGGGGAGACCCAGTACTTC. This gives the protein CRVDGGGGGETQYF.

Many counts were recorded for this clonotype. The genes are TRBV20-1 and TRBJ2-2; TRBD1 matches 11 bases. The CDR3 contains 14 residues. Germline-derived CDR1 and CDR2 are DFQATT and SNEGSKA (reference sequence). V was pared by 5 bases and J by 5 bases, with 4 bases of the junction left unmatched. The DNA for the CDR3 is TGCAGTGCTCAGGGGACAGGGGGAACCGGGGAGCTGTTTTTT. Encoded protein: CSAQGTGGTGELFF.

The V gene is TRBV27, the J gene TRBJ1-5, with 12 bases aligning to TRBD1. V was pared by 3 bases and J by 6 bases, with 12 bases of the junction left unmatched. Germline lookup yields CDR1 MNHEY and CDR2 SMNVEV (reference sequence). This CDR3 comprises 18 residues. The CDR3 here is CASSFSGTGGVVSQPQHF. The CDR3 nucleotides read TGTGCCAGCAGTTTCTCCGGGACAGGGGGCGTAGTGAGTCAGCCCCAGCATTTT.

In its sample, this clonotype was seen a few times. The chain links TRBV6-2 or TRBV6-3 to TRBJ2-7; 11 positions match TRBD1. V gave up 5 bases and J gave up 0 bases; unmatched junction bases: 6. CDR1 is MNHEY and CDR2 is SVGEGT in the germline V gene. The CDR3 contains 16 residues. The CDR3 sequence is CASSHPGQGVSYEQYF. The CDR3 DNA follows: TGTGCCAGCAGTCACCCGGGACAGGGGGTCTCCTACGAGCAGTACTTC.

This clonotype was picked up a small number of times. This sequence joins TRBV28 and TRBJ2-7, with D possibly TRBD2 on 6 matching bases. Trimming pared 8 bases from V and 3 bases from J, leaving 14 bases between. This CDR3 has 13 residues. Per the germline V gene, CDR1 is MDHEN and CDR2 is SYDVKM. In DNA, the CDR3 is TGTGCCAGCGGAGGGCAGATTGACTACGAGCAGTACTTC. It translates to CASGGQIDYEQYF. Full variable domain (rest looked up from reference TRBV28 and TRBJ2-7): DVKVTQSSRYLVKRTGEKVFLECVQDMDHENMFWYRQDPGLGLRLIYFSYDVKMKEKGDIPEGYSVSREKKERFSLILESASTNQTSMYLCASGGQIDYEQYFGPGTRLTVT.

In its sample, this clonotype was seen many times. V gene TRBV11-1 combines with J gene TRBJ2-1, with TRBD2 matching over 14 bases. This CDR3 is built from 17 residues. From germline, CDR1 is SGHAT and CDR2 FQDESV (reference sequence). The V and J ends lost 2 bases and 10 bases, in that order; junction bases with no gene match: 10. The CDR3 sequence: CASSLPSGTSGSLEQFF. The DNA for the CDR3 is TGTGCCAGCAGCTTACCCTCCGGGACTAGCGGGAGCTTAGAGCAGTTCTTC. The variable domain in full, completed from reference TRBV11-1 and TRBJ2-1, reads EAEVAQSPRYKITEKSQAVAFWCDPISGHATLYWYRQILGQGPELLVQFQDESVVDDSQLPKDRFSAERLKGVDSTLKIQPAELGDSAMYLCASSLPSGTSGSLEQFFGPGTRLTVL.

This clonotype showed up many times. V gene TRBV7-9 combines with J gene TRBJ1-2; 9 bases map to TRBD1. This CDR3 spans 13 amino acids. Germline CDR1 and CDR2: SEHNR and FQNEAQ (reference sequence). The J segment lost 5 bases and the V segment lost 5 bases, leaving 3 bases of the junction unmatched. The CDR3 region has the DNA TGTGCCAGCAGCCGACAGGGGGAGTATGGCTACACCTTC. Protein sequence: CASSRQGEYGYTF.

Ten or more counts support this clonotype. This rearrangement joins TRBV5-6 to TRBJ1-1; no firm D call. The V gene lost 4 bases and the J gene lost 1 base, with 17 bases spanning the gap. CDR3 length: 16 amino acids. Germline CDR1 reads SGHDT; CDR2 reads YYEEEE. CDR3 protein: CASSPPSREGNTEAFF. The CDR3 nucleotides are TGTGCCAGCAGCCCACCCTCCCGGGAGGGGAACACTGAAGCTTTCTTT. The whole variable domain, remainder taken from reference TRBV5-6 and TRBJ1-1, is DAGVTQSPTHLIKTRGQQVTLRCSPKSGHDTVSWYQQALGQGPQFIFQYYEEEERQRGNFPDRFSGHQFPNYSSELNVNALLLGDSALYLCASSPPSREGNTEAFFGQGTRLTVV.

The chain recombines TRBV20-1 with TRBJ2-7; unclear D gene. Trimming cost V 0 bases and J 6 bases, with 9 bases left between them. This CDR3 has 12 residues. Germline loops: CDR1 DFQATT, CDR2 SNEGSKA (reference sequence). The CDR3 sequence: CSAREFWGEQYF. CDR3 sequence (DNA): TGCAGTGCTAGAGAATTTTGGGGCGAGCAGTACTTC.

The chain employs TRBV6-5 and TRBJ2-7, with TRBD2 matching 9 bases. The CDR3 totals 15 residues. Germline CDR1 and CDR2: MNHEY and SVGAGI. J lost 2 bases, V lost 0 bases, and 2 bases had no gene match. CDR3 amino acids: CASSYSVAGAYEQYF. The CDR3 DNA reads as TGTGCCAGCAGTTACTCAGTAGCGGGAGCCTACGAGCAGTACTTC.

This clonotype was counted ten times or more. This chain uses TRBV19 with TRBJ2-7; 9 positions match TRBD2. CDR3 size: 15 residues. Looked up from germline, CDR1 is LNHDA and CDR2 is SQIVND (reference sequence). V lost 10 bases, J lost 3 bases, and 13 bases stayed unmatched. The CDR3 DNA is TGTGCCATCTCAGGAAGGCTAGCGGGGTACTACGAGCAGTACTTC. This encodes CAISGRLAGYYEQYF.

The CDR3 DNA reads TGTGCCTGGAGTCCAGGACAGGGTGTCACTGAAGCTTTCTTT. Residues: CAWSPGQGVTEAFF. V and J are TRBV30 and TRBJ1-1, with TRBD1 matching 8 bases. Germline CDR1 is GTSNPN and CDR2 is SVGIG (reference sequence). CDR3 length: 14 amino acids. V shed 2 bases, J shed 4 bases, and the junction held 6 bases outside the gene matches.

This clonotype was picked up many times. The gene calls are TRBV3-1 and TRBJ1-4, with D uncertain. Trimming left V 4 bases short and J 4 bases short, with 7 bases between. The CDR3 consists of 13 residues. The V gene's germline CDR1 is LGHDT and CDR2 YNNKEL (reference sequence). CDR3 coding DNA: TGTGCCAGCAGCCGGGTCAATAATGAAAAACTGTTTTTT. It codes for CASSRVNNEKLFF.

This clonotype was counted ten times or more. This chain connects TRBV6-6 to TRBJ1-5, with 8 bases that match TRBD1. The length of the CDR3 is 19 residues. V gave up 0 bases and J gave up 4 bases; unmatched junction bases: 14. Germline CDR1 is MNHNY and CDR2 is SVGAGI (reference sequence). The CDR3: CASSYSTPRGRGPNQPQHF. CDR3 nucleotides: TGTGCCAGCAGTTACTCGACCCCGCGCGGCAGGGGGCCGAATCAGCCCCAGCATTTT.

V gene TRBV30 combines with J gene TRBJ2-3; D is perhaps TRBD2 (6 bases). The CDR3 is 14 residues long. V gave up 6 bases and J gave up 4 bases, with 17 bases separating them. The germline CDR1 and CDR2 sequences are GTSNPN and SVGIG (reference sequence). CDR3 DNA: TGTGCCTGCCCTAAGGGAGGTCAGGCAGATACGCAGTATTTT. Its protein product is CACPKGGQADTQYF.

This clonotype showed up many times. V gene TRBV7-2 combines with J gene TRBJ2-3; D is possibly TRBD1 or TRBD2 (7 bases each). Trimming removed 5 bases at V and 4 bases at J, with 25 bases between. The length of the CDR3 is 18 residues. Germline CDR1 SGHTA, CDR2 FQGNSA. As DNA, the CDR3 is TGTGCCAGCAGCACCATCAGCTGGGGAGGGGGCAGGCCAGATACGCAGTATTTT. Protein sequence: CASSTISWGGGRPDTQYF.

This clonotype occurred many times. The rearrangement joins TRBV24-1 to TRBJ2-7, with 9 nucleotides matching TRBD2. CDR1 and CDR2 from the germline V gene are KGHDR and SFDVKD. With V trimmed by 4 bases and J by 6 bases, 12 bases remained unmatched. The CDR3 is made up of 16 amino acids. CDR3 nucleotides: TGTGCCACCAGTGACCCCTCGGTTGCGGGAGGGATCGAGCAGTACTTC. Translation: CATSDPSVAGGIEQYF.

The table lists this clonotype with many counts. The V and J genes are TRBV19 and TRBJ1-2, with D tentatively TRBD1 (5 bases). The CDR3 has 16 residues. CDR1 is LNHDA and CDR2 is SQIVND in the germline V gene (reference sequence). V was shortened by 6 bases and J by 7 bases, with 24 bases between the two germline ends. CDR3 nucleotide sequence: TGTGCCAGTAGGGCGGGGGACCGTTTGATTTCGCGTGGCTACACCTTC. It codes for CASRAGDRLISRGYTF.

As to this clonotype: With a much larger clone just one base away, this may be a read error. The chain has TRBV6-6 and TRBJ2-3, with no clear D. The V end lost 2 bases, the J end lost 4 bases, and 7 bases lay between the germline ends. The CDR3 sequence is 13 residues long. Germline loops: CDR1 MNHNY, CDR2 SVGAGI (reference sequence). The CDR3 nucleotides are TGTGCCAGCAGTTACGGGAAGGCAGATACGCAGTATTTT. Translating it yields CASSYGKADTQYF.

This clonotype was detected only a few times. The CDR3 sequence is CATHRAYYGYTF. The CDR3 DNA is TGTGCCACCCACAGGGCCTACTATGGCTACACCTTC. The rearrangement joins TRBV19 to TRBJ1-2; weak D call: TRBD1 (6 bases). Germline V gene lookup returns CDR1 LNHDA and CDR2 SQIVND (reference sequence). The CDR3 totals 12 residues. Trimming stripped 10 bases from V and 3 bases from J, with 12 bases between.